This TCR beta chain was retrieved from a study of T-cell memory formation after mild COVID-19. The wider study: Among the donors, TCR clusters were largely specific to each donor.

The V gene lost 5 bases and the J gene lost 5 bases, with 13 bases spanning the gap. The CDR3 extends over 13 amino acids. Overall study results and limits: Clones that shrank (day 15 to 85) were balanced CD4/CD8, whereas later expanders leaned CD4+. Memory from before infection featured some responding clones, which suggests cross-reactive memory joined.

TCRdb independently ran MiXCR on the 5' RACE reads; one entry per CDR3 protein. In the table there are around 320,000 distinct CDR3 sequences, around 27% of which are singletons. A word on this clonotype: Its antigen is still unknown.

The TCR comes from an adult woman who had mild COVID-19 (a few samples of this study predate the infection). Cell type and time point are not known. This chain joins TRBV12-3 or TRBV12-4 and TRBJ2-7; possibly TRBD1 or TRBD2 for D (7 bases each). Sequenced sample: PBMCs or a T cell subset sorted from them (not recorded which). The CDR3 is CASSPTGRDEQYF. Written as DNA, the CDR3 is TGTGCCAGCAGTCCGACAGGGAGGGACGAGCAGTACTTC.